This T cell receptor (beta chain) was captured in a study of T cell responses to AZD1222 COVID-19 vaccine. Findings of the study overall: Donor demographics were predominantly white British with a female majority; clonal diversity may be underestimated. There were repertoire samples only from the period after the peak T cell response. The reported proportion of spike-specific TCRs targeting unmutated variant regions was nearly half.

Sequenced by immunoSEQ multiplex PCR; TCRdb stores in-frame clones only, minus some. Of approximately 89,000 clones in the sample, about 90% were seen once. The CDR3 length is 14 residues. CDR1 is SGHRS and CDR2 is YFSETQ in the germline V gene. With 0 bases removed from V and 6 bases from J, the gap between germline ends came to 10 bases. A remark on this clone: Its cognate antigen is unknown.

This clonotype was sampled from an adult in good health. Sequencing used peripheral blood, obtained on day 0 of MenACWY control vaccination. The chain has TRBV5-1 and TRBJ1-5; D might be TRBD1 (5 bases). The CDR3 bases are TGCGCCAGCAGCTTGGGAGGGGAAAGTCAGCCCCAGCATTTT. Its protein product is CASSLGGESQPQHF.